This record covers a single TCR beta chain. This entry comes from a study of blood T cell repertoires in COVID-19. In the source study's methods: Reference gene primer amplification gave nucleated cell count estimates. Using immunoSEQ multiplex PCR, the repertoire was profiled, and TCRdb retains in-frame clones only, with some absent. That table furnishes V, J and clone size, whereas the DNA furnished D and trimming. There are about 88,000 clones in the sample; roughly nine tenths occur only once, and 1.5% to 2% lies in the top ten. The source of this sequence is a man aged 55 to 70 with acute or convalescent COVID-19. The material sequenced was peripheral blood.

This CDR3 reads CASSIEWTGMAGDTGELFF. CDR3 bases: TGTGCCAGTAGTATAGAGTGGACAGGGATGGCGGGCGACACCGGGGAGCTGTTTTTT. V and J are TRBV19 and TRBJ2-2; 8 bases are shared with TRBD1. The germline V gene encodes CDR1 LNHDA and CDR2 SQIVND (reference sequence). The length of the CDR3 is 19 residues. The ends lost 0 bases at V and 3 bases at J; junction bases unmatched: 12.